This T cell receptor beta chain was recovered during a study of T cell clonotyping in hematopoietic cell transplantation. Regarding the study as a whole: Pathologically expanded recipient clonotypes increased progressively from day 30 to day 180 as diversity fell.

Sequenced by immunoSEQ multiplex PCR; TCRdb stores in-frame clones only, minus some. The top ten clones hold around 5.7% of a sample with roughly 9,000 clones, over 85% of them seen once. To note about this clone: Antigen: not known.

The germline V gene has CDR1 SEHNR and CDR2 FQNEAQ (reference sequence). The V end was cut by 6 bases, the J end by 2 bases, with 14 bases between. The CDR3 has 14 residues. The sequence was collected from a male patient aged 50 to 60 who had an allogeneic stem cell transplant from a related donor, so T cells may come from the graft donor. Some clones in this sample may be carry-over from other donors' samples. The chain joins TRBV7-9 to TRBJ2-7; TRBD1 or TRBD2 may be the D gene (5 bases each). The sequences come from PBMCs, collected 100 days after allogeneic stem cell transplant. The chain's CDR3 is CASSRPGAAYEQYF. CDR3 DNA sequence: TGTGCCAGCAGTCGACCCGGGGCGGCCTACGAGCAGTACTTC.